The rows below give T cell receptor beta chains drawn from one sample of a study of T cell responses to AZD1222 COVID-19 vaccine. TCRdb keeps only in-frame clones here, not all; method: immunoSEQ multiplex PCR. The data hold about 110,000 clones, with roughly nine tenths observed a single time. The material sequenced was peripheral blood, taken on day 0 of AZD1222 vaccination. The receptors derive from an adult in good health. Each CDR3 is given with its conserved first and last residue.

j_call v_call cdr3_aa
TRBJ2-5 TRBV27 CASSSHSLQETQYF
TRBJ2-3 TRBV29-1 CSTERETSTQYF
TRBJ1-2 TRBV29-1 CSVAVFQDYGYTF
TRBJ2-7 TRBV6-5 CASRQESYEQYF
TRBJ1-2 TRBV4-3 CASSPGTGGAYGYTF
TRBJ1-2 TRBV19 CASGTGQGVNYGYTF
TRBJ2-5 TRBV7-3 CASSPSTRSTQYF
TRBJ2-7 TRBV5-1 CASSLAPPSYEQYF
TRBJ2-1 TRBV7-3 CASSPWGYNEQFF
TRBJ2-5 TRBV5-4 CASSGSGRGQTQYF
TRBJ1-6 TRBV29-1 CSVGTGEDSPLHF
TRBJ1-2 TRBV3-1/TRBV3-2 CASSQDGRGNYGYTF
TRBJ1-1 TRBV19 CASSAVDREAEAFF
TRBJ2-5 TRBV5-1 CASSSLGEETQYF
TRBJ1-1 TRBV5-1 CASSSQGGYTEAFF
TRBJ2-3 TRBV18 CASSPNERETQYF